This T cell receptor beta chain was sequenced during a study of blood T cell repertoires in COVID-19. The wider study: The United States, Italy and Spain were the sources of the acute and convalescent COVID-19 samples. Nucleic acid was either cDNA or gDNA, and it came from T cells, B-cell-depleted T cells, or PBMCs.

The cohort comprised adults aged about 18 to 100 years residing in approximately 25 US areas. Resolution of symptoms, clearance, or two negative PCRs was present in recovered Cohort 3 donors. The table came from immunoSEQ multiplex PCR; TCRdb's copy has only in-frame clones and leaves some out. The table shows roughly 250,000 clones, with about 89% occurring only once. Germline V gene sequence: CDR1 LNHDA, CDR2 SQIVND (reference sequence). The CDR3 covers 13 residues. V was trimmed by 0 bases and J by 11 bases, leaving 13 bases between them. The origin of this receptor is a woman between 18 and 29 years old who had recovered from COVID-19. The sample taken for sequencing was PBMCs or T cells enriched from blood (not recorded which). V and J are TRBV19 and TRBJ1-1; D might be TRBD1 (5 bases). CDR3 DNA: TGTGCCAGTAGTATAGACGGCAAGGGGTGGGCTTTCTTT. Translating gives CASSIDGKGWAFF.